A single T cell receptor beta chain is shown here with its context. The sample belongs to a study of PD-1 blockade in classical Hodgkin lymphoma. After autologous stem cell transplantation all patients relapsed, and prior brentuximab vedotin exposure differed between cohorts. This table comes from immunoSEQ multiplex PCR, and its TCRdb copy is limited to in-frame clones, with some not included. The sample shows roughly 12,000 clones, approximately 72% of them seen only once. The CDR3 has 14 residues. V was pared by 3 bases and J by 4 bases, with 8 bases of the junction left unmatched. Per germline, CDR1 GTSNPN and CDR2 SVGIG (reference sequence).

The material sequenced was peripheral blood mononuclear cells (PBMCs), taken at baseline. The source is a human donor with classical Hodgkin lymphoma. The chain is built from TRBV30 and TRBJ2-5, with TRBD2 matching over 7 bases. DNA for the CDR3: TGTGCCTGGAGGGGGGAGGGGAGGGGAGAGACCCAGTACTTC. This sequence encodes CAWRGEGRGETQYF.